This is a list of T cell receptor beta chains from one sample in a study of cytotoxic CD8 clonotypes in ibrutinib-treated CLL. Clones were sequenced by immunoSEQ multiplex PCR, and TCRdb holds only the in-frame ones, with some missing. The repertoire holds about 160,000 clones, about 80% seen once, with 2% to 2.5% in the top ten. Sequencing was performed on PBMCs, taken after 12 months of ibrutinib treatment. The receptors stem from a human donor with chronic lymphocytic leukemia. Each CDR3 is given with its conserved first and last residue. Each record gives: CDR3 protein, CDR3 DNA, V gene, D gene, clone size, J gene. A D gene is named only where the DNA matches it firmly. Clone size is not always given. Where it is, it says once, few, many or a class for expanded clones.

CATSRDIGGEKLFF TGTGCCACCAGCAGAGATATTGGCGGTGAAAAACTGTTTTTT TRBV15 NA NA TRBJ1-4
CASSPPVQGELFF TGCGCCAGCAGCCCACCCGTTCAGGGGGAGCTGTTTTTT TRBV5-1 NA NA TRBJ2-2
CASSRPPAVGGSYGYTF TGTGCCAGCAGTCGCCCGCCGGCAGTGGGGGGCTCCTATGGCTACACCTTC TRBV7-9 NA NA TRBJ1-2
CASSPSGDAYEQYF TGTGCCAGCAGCCCCTCGGGGGACGCCTACGAGCAGTACTTC TRBV7-9 NA NA TRBJ2-7
CASSRTGTGNSYGYTF TGCGCCAGCAGCCGGACCGGGACAGGGAATTCCTATGGCTACACCTTC TRBV5-1 TRBD1 NA TRBJ1-2
CASSGGLSPSEQYF TGTGCCAGTAGTGGAGGGCTTTCCCCTTCCGAGCAGTACTTC TRBV19 NA NA TRBJ2-7
CASRSDPSNQPQHF TGCGCCAGCAGATCGGACCCTAGCAATCAGCCCCAGCATTTT TRBV5-1 NA NA TRBJ1-5
CASMGMTGELFF TGTGCCAGCATGGGGATGACCGGGGAGCTGTTTTTT TRBV2 NA NA TRBJ2-2
CASSAGTNPPPQGGYTF TGCGCCAGCAGCGCCGGAACCAACCCACCTCCACAAGGTGGCTACACCTTC TRBV5-1 NA NA TRBJ1-2
CASSFPYLKYEQYF TGTGCCAGCAGTTTTCCCTACCTTAAGTACGAGCAGTACTTC TRBV28 NA NA TRBJ2-7
CASSQGPAGAGETQYF TGCGCCAGCAGCCAAGGCCCGGCGGGGGCAGGGGAGACCCAGTACTTC TRBV4-1 NA few TRBJ2-5
CASSRPPGHEAFF TGCGCCAGCAGCCGCCCTCCAGGACATGAAGCTTTCTTT TRBV5-1 NA NA TRBJ1-1
CASSFWPYEKLFF TGTGCCAGCAGTTTTTGGCCATATGAAAAACTGTTTTTT TRBV27 NA NA TRBJ1-4
CASSYKGRNEQFF TGTGCCAGCAGTTATAAGGGCCGCAATGAGCAGTTCTTC TRBV27 NA NA TRBJ2-1
CASSHQVGKNTEAFF TGTGCCAGCAGCCACCAGGTTGGAAAAAACACTGAAGCTTTCTTT TRBV11-3 NA NA TRBJ1-1
CASSLLSGWGNEQFF TGTGCCAGCAGCCTACTTAGCGGGTGGGGCAATGAGCAGTTCTTC TRBV11-2 TRBD2 once TRBJ2-1
CATSKDRGFTDTQYF TGTGCCACCTCAAAGGACAGGGGGTTCACAGATACGCAGTATTTT TRBV15 TRBD1 NA TRBJ2-3
CASSALPLSGDEQFF TGTGCCAGCAGCGCCCTGCCCCTTAGCGGGGATGAGCAGTTCTTC TRBV9 TRBD2 few TRBJ2-1
CASSLGSGANVLTF TGTGCCAGCAGCTTAGGCTCTGGGGCCAACGTCCTGACTTTC TRBV7-6 NA NA TRBJ2-6
CASSLGQGRVGYTF TGTGCCAGCAGCTTGGGTCAGGGGCGGGTAGGCTACACCTTC TRBV5-6 NA NA TRBJ1-2
CSVDQGVGGDTQYF TGCAGCGTTGATCAGGGGGTCGGGGGGGATACGCAGTATTTT TRBV29-1 NA NA TRBJ2-3
CASSPGQGYDSPLHF TGCGCCAGCAGCCCCGGACAGGGGTATGATTCACCCCTCCACTTT TRBV5-1 TRBD1 NA TRBJ1-6
CASSINYEQYF TGTGCCAGCAGTATAAACTACGAGCAGTACTTC TRBV28 NA NA TRBJ2-7
CASNTQVWSYNEQFF TGTGCCAGTAACACACAGGTCTGGTCCTACAATGAGCAGTTCTTC TRBV19 NA NA TRBJ2-1
CASSFPSGRASSYNEQFF TGTGCCAGCAGCTTCCCTAGCGGGAGAGCTAGCTCCTACAATGAGCAGTTCTTC TRBV11-2 TRBD2 NA TRBJ2-1
CASSYSGAGAYEQYF TGTGCCAGCAGTTACTCTGGGGCGGGGGCCTACGAGCAGTACTTC TRBV6-6 TRBD2 NA TRBJ2-7
CASSVTSGGARLRNEQFF TGTGCCAGCAGCGTCACTAGCGGGGGGGCCAGACTACGCAATGAGCAGTTCTTC TRBV9 TRBD2 NA TRBJ2-1
CASSIASSSYNEQFF TGTGCCAGCTCAATAGCTTCGAGCTCCTACAATGAGCAGTTCTTC TRBV18 NA NA TRBJ2-1
CASSPSSIRAPPLSYEQYF TGTGCCAGCAGTCCCTCATCTATTCGTGCCCCCCCCCTGTCCTACGAGCAGTACTTC TRBV28 NA NA TRBJ2-7
CASSLATGINEQFF TGCGCCAGCAGCTTGGCGACAGGTATCAATGAGCAGTTCTTC TRBV5-1 NA NA TRBJ2-1
CASSLGLGEGPNEQYF TGTGCCAGCAGCTTGGGCCTGGGGGAGGGTCCGAACGAGCAGTACTTC TRBV5-5 TRBD2 NA TRBJ2-7
CSVEEPPSAGGSKVF TGCAGCGTTGAGGAACCCCCTTCTGCAGGGGGCTCTAAGGTGTTT TRBV29-1 TRBD1 NA TRBJ1-4
CASSIPPGATGNTIYF TGTGCCAGTAGTATCCCCCCAGGGGCCACTGGAAACACCATATATTTT TRBV19 NA NA TRBJ1-3
CASSQDPGGGGATQYF TGCGCCAGCAGCCAAGATCCGGGTGGAGGGGGGGCTACGCAGTATTTT TRBV4-1 NA NA TRBJ2-3
CAWSDGQTSPLHF TGTGCCTGGAGTGATGGACAGACTTCACCCCTCCACTTT TRBV30 NA few TRBJ1-6
CASRTANYGYTF TGTGCCAGCAGGACGGCTAACTATGGCTACACCTTC TRBV28 NA NA TRBJ1-2
CASTGGRRGETGSHEQYF TGTGCCAGCACTGGGGGACGGAGGGGAGAGACGGGCTCCCACGAGCAGTACTTC TRBV7-9 NA few TRBJ2-7
CASSPPGTGAASNYGYTF TGTGCCAGCAGCCCACCCGGGACAGGGGCCGCTTCTAACTATGGCTACACCTTC TRBV5-4 TRBD1 NA TRBJ1-2
CASSLGNSYNEQFF TGCGCCAGCAGCTTGGGGAACAGTTACAATGAGCAGTTCTTC TRBV5-1 NA NA TRBJ2-1
CASPPSGPVSLGTEAFF TGTGCCAGCCCCCCATCCGGACCCGTTAGTTTGGGCACTGAAGCTTTCTTT TRBV28 NA NA TRBJ1-1